The 26 T cell receptor beta chains given below trace back to one sample, sequenced in a study of regulatory T cells in long-lasting Graves disease. Time point described: persistent/refractory GD, antithyroid drugs over 5 years with positive TRAb. There was RNA extracted from PBMCs, and the TCR library was made from it. Sequencing libraries for TCR beta were prepared with iRepertoire HTBI primers and Arm-PCR of CDR3 regions. Using its own MiXCR run on the multiplex PCR reads, TCRdb lists one record per CDR3 protein. The top ten clones hold roughly 20% of a sample with over 350,000 distinct CDR3 sequences, about 20% of them seen once. The sample consisted of peripheral blood mononuclear cells (PBMCs), taken when the disease was refractory, from a patient treated with antithyroid drugs. Receptor source: a female donor with Graves disease.

The V gene is TRBV7-6, the J gene TRBJ1-1; maybe TRBD1 (5 bases). V was clipped by 5 bases and J by 5 bases, with 12 bases between them. Germline V gene data show CDR1 as SGHVS and CDR2 as FNYEAQ. This CDR3 is built from 13 residues. In DNA, the CDR3 is TGTGCCAGCAGCCGGGACCTTGCGACTGAAGCTTTCTTT. Its translation is CASSRDLATEAFF.

The chain recombines TRBV20-1 with TRBJ2-5; TRBD2 aligns across 7 bases. Losses at the gene ends were 0 bases for V and 5 bases for J; bases not matched to a gene: 21. This CDR3 has 19 amino acids. Germline V gene lookup returns CDR1 DFQATT and CDR2 SNEGSKA (reference sequence). In DNA, the CDR3 is TGCAGTGCTAGAGATCGGCTAGCGGAAGGGCGGCCTTCAAAGGAGACCCAGTACTTC. This gives the protein CSARDRLAEGRPSKETQYF.

The rearrangement uses TRBV20-1 and TRBJ1-2; TRBD1 matches at 8 bases. Germline loops: CDR1 DFQATT, CDR2 SNEGSKA (reference sequence). Germline trimming cut 2 bases from V and 7 bases from J; bases unmatched to any gene: 6. This CDR3 comprises 13 residues. The CDR3 region has the DNA TGCAGTGCTAGAAATCAGGGGGCCGGTGGCTACACCTTC. The encoded protein is CSARNQGAGGYTF.

This clonotype showed up many times. The J gene is TRBJ1-2, the V gene TRBV20-1, with D possibly matching TRBD1 (6 bases). Germline V gene lookup returns CDR1 DFQATT and CDR2 SNEGSKA (reference sequence). V dropped 6 bases and J dropped 1 base, with 15 bases sitting between them. The CDR3 has 14 residues. Written as DNA, the CDR3 is TGCAGTGCCAGTCCCGGGACACATAACTATGGCTACACCTTC. It codes for CSASPGTHNYGYTF.

This clonotype turned up a few times. This chain links TRBV10-1 with TRBJ2-1, with TRBD2 identical over 9 bases. The V and J ends lost 7 bases and 7 bases, in that order; junction bases with no gene match: 5. CDR3 length: 13 residues. Germline CDR1 and CDR2: WNHNN and SYGVQD (reference sequence). DNA of the CDR3: TGCGCCAGCAATTCCCTAGCGGGGAATGAGCAGTTCTTC. The encoded protein is CASNSLAGNEQFF.

This clonotype was counted a few times. V usage is TRBV5-5 and J usage is TRBJ2-2, with 13 positions matching TRBD2. The germline CDR1 and CDR2 sequences are SGHKS and YYEKEE (reference sequence). Unmatched junction bases numbered 11, after V lost 3 bases and J lost 3 bases. The length of the CDR3 is 19 residues. This CDR3 reads CASSSSGLAGLRDTGELFF. The CDR3 DNA sequence: TGTGCCAGCAGCTCATCGGGACTAGCGGGATTACGGGACACCGGGGAGCTGTTTTTT.

This clonotype came up a few times. The chain is built from TRBV5-6 and TRBJ2-6; a weak D match, TRBD1 (6 bases). CDR3 size: 15 residues. V was shortened by 4 bases and J by 4 bases, with 12 bases between the two germline ends. From germline, CDR1 is SGHDT and CDR2 YYEEEE. The CDR3: CASSQTGPGANVLTF. The CDR3 nucleotides are TGTGCCAGCAGCCAGACAGGCCCCGGGGCCAACGTCCTGACTTTC.

This CDR3 reads CASSLRASTEAFF. As DNA, the CDR3 is TGTGCCAGCAGCCTAAGAGCAAGCACTGAAGCTTTCTTT. The chain couples TRBV3-1 to TRBJ1-1; no reliable D call. Germline values: CDR1 LGHDT, CDR2 YNNKEL (reference sequence). This CDR3 contains 13 residues. V was clipped by 4 bases and J by 4 bases, with 10 bases between them.

This clonotype was seen many times. The genes are TRBV28 and TRBJ1-1; D ambiguous. V was pared by 5 bases and J by 3 bases, with 10 bases between. Germline CDR1 reads MDHEN; CDR2 reads SYDVKM. This CDR3 comprises 13 residues. CDR3 protein: CASSRTGDTEAFF. CDR3 DNA sequence: TGTGCCAGCAGTCGTACCGGGGACACTGAAGCTTTCTTT.

Ten or more counts support this clonotype. J is TRBJ1-6 and V is TRBV2, with D unresolved. The CDR3 has 15 residues. Trimming removed 3 bases from V and 1 base from J, with 7 bases in between. The V gene's germline CDR1 is SNHLY and CDR2 FYNNEI. CDR3 coding DNA: TGTGCCAGCAGTGATTATAGGTCCTATAATTCACCCCTCCACTTT. As protein: CASSDYRSYNSPLHF. Together with reference TRBV2 and TRBJ1-6, the CDR3 gives the full variable domain: EPEVTQTPSHQVTQMGQEVILRCVPISNHLYFYWYRQILGQKVEFLVSFYNNEISEKSEIFDDQFSVERPDGSNFTLKIRSTKLEDSAMYFCASSDYRSYNSPLHFGNGTRLTVT.

This clonotype came up many times. CDR3 sequence reads: CASRPLRDRALGETQYF. DNA for the CDR3: TGTGCCAGCAGGCCCCTCCGGGACAGGGCTTTGGGGGAGACCCAGTACTTC. The chain carries TRBV6-2 or TRBV6-3 and TRBJ2-5, with 9 bases aligning to TRBD1. Germline CDR1 reads MNHEY; CDR2 reads SVGEGT. Trimming at V came to 6 bases and at J to 5 bases, leaving 16 bases not matched to a gene. There are 17 residues in the CDR3.

J is TRBJ1-2 and V is TRBV5-8, with a possible D match to TRBD1 (5 bases). The V and J ends lost 0 bases and 4 bases respectively, with 10 bases between them. Germline loops: CDR1 SGHTS, CDR2 YDEGEE. This CDR3 region has 14 residues. CDR3 DNA: TGTGCCAGCAGCTTGGGCGGGGACCTCTATGGCTACACCTTC. Its translation: CASSLGGDLYGYTF.

This clonotype has more than one count but fewer than ten. The chain has TRBV20-1 and TRBJ1-4; D possibly corresponds to TRBD1 (6 bases). Germline assignment: CDR1 DFQATT and CDR2 SNEGSKA (reference sequence). Trimming took 6 bases from V and 5 from J, leaving 13 bases between them. The CDR3 is 13 amino acids. CDR3 residues: CSARTDPNEKLFF. For the CDR3, the DNA is TGCAGTGCAAGGACAGACCCGAATGAAAAACTGTTTTTT.

This sequence joins TRBV10-3 and TRBJ2-7; no clear D. The V gene's germline CDR1 is ENHRY and CDR2 SYGVKD. This CDR3 has 13 amino acids. The ends were cut back, 7 bases at V and 3 bases at J, with 13 bases in the middle. The CDR3 region is CAITDDDHYEQYF. For the CDR3, the DNA is TGTGCCATCACTGATGACGACCACTACGAGCAGTACTTC.

This clonotype has only a few counts. The V and J genes are TRBV7-2 and TRBJ1-5; 9 bases match TRBD1. This CDR3 comprises 15 residues. Germline-derived CDR1 and CDR2 are SGHTA and FQGNSA. V shed 1 base, J shed 6 bases, and the junction held 4 bases outside the gene matches. The CDR3 DNA is TGTGCCAGCAGCTTAGGTTCGACAGGGGGTCAGCCCCAGCATTTT. It codes for CASSLGSTGGQPQHF.

The chain links TRBV6-5 to TRBJ1-1; possible D gene TRBD1, 6 bases. This CDR3 has 14 amino acids. Per germline, CDR1 MNHEY and CDR2 SVGAGI. The V gene lost 4 bases and the J gene lost 4 bases, with 13 bases spanning the gap. CDR3 in amino acids: CASSFGAGATEAFF. CDR3 nucleotide sequence: TGTGCCAGCAGTTTCGGAGCAGGGGCCACTGAAGCTTTCTTT.

The rearrangement joins TRBV5-6 to TRBJ2-3; a weak D match, TRBD2 (5 bases). CDR1 is SGHDT, CDR2 YYEEEE, per germline. This CDR3 contains 12 residues. Trimming shortened V by 1 base and J by 7 bases, and 7 bases separated the two germline ends. The CDR3, as DNA: TGTGCCAGCAGCTTGAGGGAGAATACGCAGTATTTT. Translated, it gives CASSLRENTQYF.

This clonotype was recorded many times. The chain carries TRBV27 and TRBJ2-7, with a weak D call TRBD1 (6 bases). CDR1 MNHEY and CDR2 SMNVEV come from the germline V gene (reference sequence). The CDR3 covers 15 residues. V lost 6 bases to trimming and J lost 1 base, with 16 bases between them. CDR3 in DNA: TGTGCCAGCAGACCTCTCGGGGACATATCCTACGAGCAGTACTTC. Its translation is CASRPLGDISYEQYF.

This chain uses TRBV20-1 with TRBJ1-1, with D possibly TRBD1 on 5 matching bases. Germline CDR1 is DFQATT and CDR2 is SNEGSKA (reference sequence). V was shortened by 6 bases and J by 1 base, with 15 bases between the two germline ends. This CDR3 has 14 amino acids. CDR3 sequence reads: CSAGGLGGNTEAFF. In DNA, the CDR3 is TGCAGTGCCGGGGGTCTCGGGGGGAACACTGAAGCTTTCTTT.

This clonotype has a count of ten or more. J is TRBJ1-2 and V is TRBV27; TRBD1 matches 9 bases. CDR1 and CDR2 from the germline V gene are MNHEY and SMNVEV (reference sequence). V lost 5 bases and J lost 8; bases outside the gene matches: 3. This CDR3 contains 12 residues. CDR3 sequence: CASSRTGAGYTF. The CDR3 region has the DNA TGTGCCAGCAGTCGGACAGGGGCCGGCTACACCTTC.

The table lists this clonotype with many counts. The chain uses TRBV28 and TRBJ1-2, with D uncertain. The ends were cut back, 2 bases at V and 0 bases at J, with 13 bases in the middle. The CDR3 contains 16 residues. CDR1 MDHEN and CDR2 SYDVKM come from the germline V gene. This chain's CDR3 is CASSLGLVIANYGYTF. CDR3 DNA sequence: TGTGCCAGCAGTTTAGGACTCGTAATAGCTAACTATGGCTACACCTTC.

This clonotype turned up a few times. The genes are TRBV29-1 and TRBJ2-5; D is tentatively TRBD1 or TRBD2 (5 bases each). Trimming shortened V by 7 bases and J by 2 bases, and 17 bases separated the two germline ends. This CDR3 has 14 residues. Per the germline V gene, CDR1 is SQVTM and CDR2 is ANQGSEA. The CDR3 region has the DNA TGCAGCGGGGGAACGGGACCGATACAAGAGACCCAGTACTTC. Its protein is CSGGTGPIQETQYF.

The gene calls are TRBV20-1 and TRBJ1-1, with D perhaps matching TRBD1 (5 bases). Germline CDR1 and CDR2: DFQATT and SNEGSKA (reference sequence). V was cut by 3 bases and J by 3 bases, with 14 bases left in between. The CDR3 consists of 14 residues. The CDR3 is CSASADTGHTEAFF. The DNA of the CDR3 is TGCAGTGCTAGCGCGGACACGGGACACACTGAAGCTTTCTTT.

This clonotype was counted ten times or more. The chain couples TRBV2 to TRBJ2-7; TRBD2 aligns across 12 bases. In germline, CDR1 is SNHLY, CDR2 FYNNEI. This CDR3 has 14 amino acids. The V and J ends lost 6 bases and 5 bases, in that order; junction bases with no gene match: 5. The CDR3 region has the DNA TGTGCCAGCAGGAAAAGACTAGCGGGAGACGAGCAGTACTTC. Protein sequence: CASRKRLAGDEQYF.

This clonotype has only a few counts. V gene TRBV15 combines with J gene TRBJ1-3; D is unresolved. Germline V lookup: CDR1 LNHNV, CDR2 YYDKDF (reference sequence). V was clipped by 0 bases and J by 2 bases, with 8 bases between them. This CDR3 is built from 15 residues. The CDR3: CATSRDPQPGNTIYF. The CDR3 coding sequence is TGTGCCACCAGCAGAGACCCCCAGCCTGGAAACACCATATATTTT.

This clonotype was found a few times. J is TRBJ1-5 and V is TRBV5-1; D is unresolved. V lost 4 bases to trimming and J lost 4 bases, with 15 bases between them. Germline V lookup: CDR1 SGHRS, CDR2 YFSETQ. CDR3 length equals 15 residues. As DNA, the CDR3 is TGCGCCAGCAGCATGGCCCCCGACGGGAATCAGCCCCAGCATTTT. Translating it yields CASSMAPDGNQPQHF. Complete variable domain (other parts from reference TRBV5-1 and TRBJ1-5): KAGVTQTPRYLIKTRGQQVTLSCSPISGHRSVSWYQQTPGQGLQFLFEYFSETQRNKGNFPGRFSGRQFSNSRSEMNVSTLELGDSALYLCASSMAPDGNQPQHFGDGTRLSIL.